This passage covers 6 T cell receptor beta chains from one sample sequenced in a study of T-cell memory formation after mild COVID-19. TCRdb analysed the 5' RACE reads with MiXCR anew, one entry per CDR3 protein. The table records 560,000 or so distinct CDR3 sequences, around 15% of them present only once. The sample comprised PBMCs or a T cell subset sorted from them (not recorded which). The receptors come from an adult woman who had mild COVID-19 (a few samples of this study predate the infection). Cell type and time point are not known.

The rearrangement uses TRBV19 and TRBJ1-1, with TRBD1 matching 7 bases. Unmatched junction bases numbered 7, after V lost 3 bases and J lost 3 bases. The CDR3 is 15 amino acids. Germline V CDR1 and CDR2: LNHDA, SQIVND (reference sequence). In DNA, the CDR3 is TGTGCCAGTAGTATGACCCAGACAGGGTACACTGAAGCTTTCTTT. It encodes CASSMTQTGYTEAFF.

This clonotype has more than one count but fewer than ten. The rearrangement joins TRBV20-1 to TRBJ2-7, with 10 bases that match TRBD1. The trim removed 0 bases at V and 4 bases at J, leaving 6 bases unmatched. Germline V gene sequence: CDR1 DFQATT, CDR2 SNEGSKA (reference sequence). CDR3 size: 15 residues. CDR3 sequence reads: CSARDPGQGIYEQYF. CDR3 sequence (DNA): TGCAGTGCTAGAGACCCGGGACAGGGGATTTACGAGCAGTACTTC.

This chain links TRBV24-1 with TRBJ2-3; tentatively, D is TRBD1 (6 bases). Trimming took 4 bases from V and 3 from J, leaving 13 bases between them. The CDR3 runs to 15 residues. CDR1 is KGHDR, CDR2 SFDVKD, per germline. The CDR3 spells CATSDPGRGTDTQYF. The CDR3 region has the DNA TGTGCCACCAGTGACCCTGGCAGGGGAACAGATACGCAGTATTTT.

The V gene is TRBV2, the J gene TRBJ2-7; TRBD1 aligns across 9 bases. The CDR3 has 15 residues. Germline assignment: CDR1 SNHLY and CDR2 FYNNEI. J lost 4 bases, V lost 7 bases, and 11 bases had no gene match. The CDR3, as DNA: TGTGCCAGCACCCCTTGGGGACAGGGTGGATACGAGCAGTACTTC. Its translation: CASTPWGQGGYEQYF.

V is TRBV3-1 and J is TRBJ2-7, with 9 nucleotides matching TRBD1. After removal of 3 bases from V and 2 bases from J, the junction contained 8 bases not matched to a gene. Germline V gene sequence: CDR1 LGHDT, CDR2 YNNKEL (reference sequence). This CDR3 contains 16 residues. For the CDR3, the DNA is TGTGCCAGCAGCCATCACCCGGGACAGGGTGCCTACGAGCAGTACTTC. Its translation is CASSHHPGQGAYEQYF.

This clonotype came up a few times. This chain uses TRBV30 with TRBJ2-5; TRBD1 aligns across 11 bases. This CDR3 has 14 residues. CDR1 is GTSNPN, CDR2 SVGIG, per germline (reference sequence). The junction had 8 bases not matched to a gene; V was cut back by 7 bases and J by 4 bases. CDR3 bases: TGTGCCTTTCGGACAGGGGGCGTCTCAGAGACCCAGTACTTC. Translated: CAFRTGGVSETQYF.